The 25 T cell receptor beta chains below were found in one sample sequenced in a study of cytomegalovirus exposure and HLA in healthy donors. It was with 60 Vbeta and 13 Jbeta primers that the PCR ran. Repertoires were generated with immunoSEQ multiplex PCR, while TCRdb's copy carries only in-frame clones and drops some. This table has 160,000 or so clones, under 90% appearing once. Sequencing input: PBMCs. The source of these receptors is a man younger than 30 in good health and CMV-seronegative.

This chain connects TRBV5-4 to TRBJ2-3; a weak D match, TRBD2 (5 bases). V lost 9 bases and J 0 bases, leaving 11 bases between the germline ends. Germline-derived CDR1 and CDR2 are SGHNT and YYREEE (reference sequence). The CDR3 sequence is 13 residues long. DNA for the CDR3: TGTGCCATCCCCGGGATAAGCACAGATACGCAGTATTTT. Encoded protein: CAIPGISTDTQYF.

The rearrangement uses TRBV28 and TRBJ1-2; TRBD1 matches at 8 bases. CDR1 is MDHEN and CDR2 is SYDVKM in the germline V gene. V dropped 3 bases and J dropped 5; count of bases not matched to a gene: 5. The CDR3 length is 14 residues. The CDR3 protein is CASSLGQGAYGYTF. CDR3 in DNA: TGTGCCAGCAGTTTGGGGCAGGGGGCTTATGGCTACACCTTC.

This rearrangement joins TRBV5-1 to TRBJ2-3, with 9 bases lining up with TRBD1. CDR1 and CDR2 (germline): SGHRS, YFSETQ. Trimming took 4 bases from V and 5 from J; bases not matched to a gene: 8. This CDR3 has 15 amino acids. CDR3 DNA sequence: TGCGCCAGCAGCCAGGGACAGGGCGCCTTAGATACGCAGTATTTT. This codes for CASSQGQGALDTQYF.

The CDR3 region is CASSLVTSGSSYEQYF. CDR3 DNA sequence: TGTGCCAGCAGCTTAGTTACTAGCGGAAGCTCCTACGAGCAGTACTTC. The V gene is TRBV13, the J gene TRBJ2-7; the match to TRBD2 covers 8 bases. This CDR3 spans 16 amino acids. After removal of 1 base from V and 0 bases from J, the junction contained 5 bases not matched to a gene. Germline CDR1 reads PRHDT; CDR2 reads FYEKMQ (reference sequence).

The rearrangement links TRBV4-1 to TRBJ1-5; possibly TRBD1 for D (6 bases). This CDR3 contains 15 residues. Germline CDR1 MGHRA, CDR2 YSYEKL. V lost 1 base to trimming and J lost 4 bases, with 11 bases between them. The CDR3 region is CASSQGGGSNQPQHF. DNA for the CDR3: TGCGCCAGCAGCCAAGGAGGGGGTTCTAATCAGCCCCAGCATTTT.

This clone was seen only a few times. The chain is built from TRBV5-4 and TRBJ2-7, with a weak D call TRBD1 (6 bases). The germline CDR1 and CDR2 sequences are SGHNT and YYREEE (reference sequence). Trimming left V 4 bases short and J 6 bases short, with 29 bases between. This CDR3 contains 18 residues. The DNA of the CDR3 is TGTGCCAGCAGCATACCTCCGGGACAAGGCCCGGTAAGCGGCGAGCAGTACTTC. This encodes CASSIPPGQGPVSGEQYF.

This chain joins TRBV15 and TRBJ1-4, with 10 bases fitting TRBD1. The CDR3 length is 15 residues. J gave up 6 bases and V 6 bases, and 7 bases lay outside the gene matches. Germline V gene sequence: CDR1 LNHNV, CDR2 YYDKDF (reference sequence). CDR3 nucleotides: TGTGCCACCAGAGGACCCGGGACAGGGGATGAAAAACTGTTTTTT. Translated: CATRGPGTGDEKLFF. Variable domain in full (rest from reference TRBV15 and TRBJ1-4): DAMVIQNPRYQVTQFGKPVTLSCSQTLNHNVMYWYQQKSSQAPKLLFHYYDKDFNNEADTPDNFQSRRPNTSFCFLDIRSPGLGDTAMYLCATRGPGTGDEKLFFGSGTQLSVL.

There are a few counts of this clone. The chain employs TRBV11-3 and TRBJ2-2; tentatively, D is TRBD2 (5 bases). Trimming left V 1 base short and J 7 bases short, with 13 bases between. The CDR3 is 15 amino acids. The germline gives CDR1 SGHNT, CDR2 YENEEA. The CDR3 DNA is TGTGCCAGCAGCTTAGTCCCTGACCGGGGCGGGGAGCTGTTTTTT. This translates into CASSLVPDRGGELFF.

The chain links TRBV11-3 to TRBJ2-1, with 7 nucleotides matching TRBD2. The germline V gene encodes CDR1 SGHNT and CDR2 YENEEA. The CDR3 spans 14 residues. Trimming cost V 5 bases and J 7 bases; bases outside gene matches: 8. CDR3 sequence (DNA): TGTGCCAGCAGCCCCCGGGGAGGGAAGAATGAGCAGTTCTTC. Translating gives CASSPRGGKNEQFF.

The V call is TRBV5-5, the J call TRBJ2-3; TRBD2 matches 10 bases. Germline CDR1 and CDR2: SGHKS and YYEKEE (reference sequence). V lost 8 bases and J lost 4; bases outside the gene matches: 10. This CDR3 comprises 15 residues. Written as DNA, the CDR3 is TGTGCCAGTGGCGAGGTAGCGGGGGGAGCAGATACGCAGTATTTT. Its translation: CASGEVAGGADTQYF.

The chain carries TRBV4-2 and TRBJ1-2; 7 positions agree with TRBD1. CDR1 is LGHNA, CDR2 YNFKEQ, per germline. CDR3 length: 14 amino acids. V shed 4 bases, J shed 2 bases, and the junction held 4 bases outside the gene matches. The CDR3 DNA reads as TGTGCCAGCAGCCGGGACAGCGGGAACTATGGCTACACCTTC. It encodes CASSRDSGNYGYTF.

The rearrangement joins TRBV6-5 to TRBJ2-5; D is perhaps TRBD1 (6 bases). V dropped 8 bases and J dropped 1 base, with 11 bases sitting between them. This CDR3 comprises 13 residues. Germline CDR1 and CDR2: MNHEY and SVGAGI. CDR3 DNA: TGTGCCAGCCAGCGAGGGGGCCAAGAGACCCAGTACTTC. This translates into CASQRGGQETQYF.

This clone was seen once. The genes are TRBV7-8 and TRBJ2-7; TRBD1 matches 8 bases. Germline V gene data show CDR1 as SGHVS and CDR2 as FQNEAQ. CDR3 length: 12 residues. Trimming removed 8 bases from V and 5 bases from J; junction bases left unmatched: 5. CDR3 sequence reads: CASQAGGHEQYF. DNA of the CDR3: TGTGCCAGCCAGGCAGGGGGCCACGAGCAGTACTTC.

The chain couples TRBV7-9 to TRBJ2-7; possibly TRBD2 for D (6 bases). CDR3 length equals 14 residues. CDR1 is SEHNR and CDR2 is FQNEAQ in the germline V gene (reference sequence). Trimming shortened V by 5 bases and J by 4 bases, and 15 bases separated the two germline ends. This CDR3 reads CASSQPGEAYEQYF. CDR3 in DNA: TGTGCCAGCAGCCAGCCGGGGGAAGCGTACGAGCAGTACTTC.

The rearrangement uses TRBV5-1 and TRBJ1-4; D is ambiguous. CDR3 length equals 15 residues. CDR1 and CDR2 from the germline V gene are SGHRS and YFSETQ. The V end was cut by 0 bases, the J end by 8 bases, with 14 bases between. The DNA of the CDR3 is TGCGCCAGCAGCTTGGGAGCCTCGTCTCGGGAAAAACTGTTTTTT. Translating it yields CASSLGASSREKLFF.

The CDR3 DNA follows: TGCGCCAGCAGCCCGGGACAGGGACACAATGAGCAGTTCTTC. Translated, it gives CASSPGQGHNEQFF. The J gene is TRBJ2-1, the V gene TRBV4-1, with 9 nucleotides matching TRBD1. This CDR3 is built from 14 residues. The V segment lost 4 bases and the J segment 5 bases; nucleotides outside the gene matches: 3. CDR1 MGHRA and CDR2 YSYEKL come from the germline V gene.

The chain links TRBV5-1 to TRBJ2-7, with 9 bases fitting TRBD2. Germline V gene lookup returns CDR1 SGHRS and CDR2 YFSETQ. The CDR3 contains 14 residues. V shed 4 bases and J 1 base; nucleotides not matched to a gene: 3. The chain's CDR3 is CASSGTSFSYEQYF. CDR3 in DNA: TGCGCCAGCAGCGGGACTAGCTTTTCCTACGAGCAGTACTTC.

The genes are TRBV9 and TRBJ2-5, with D perhaps matching TRBD1 (5 bases). Germline loops: CDR1 SGDLS, CDR2 YYNGEE. The CDR3 loop spans 15 amino acids. With 0 bases removed from V and 2 bases from J, the gap between germline ends came to 11 bases. The CDR3 sequence: CASSVGGRLQETQYF. The CDR3, as DNA: TGTGCCAGCAGCGTAGGGGGCAGGCTACAAGAGACCCAGTACTTC.

V is TRBV19 and J is TRBJ2-7; 11 nucleotides line up with TRBD1. The CDR3 consists of 15 residues. Germline CDR1 reads LNHDA; CDR2 reads SQIVND (reference sequence). V trimming: 3 bases; J trimming: 9 bases; junction bases outside the gene matches: 10. As DNA, the CDR3 is TGTGCCAGTAGTATGGACCGGACAGGGGGCCGTGGGCAGTACTTC. Its translation is CASSMDRTGGRGQYF.

This chain connects TRBV18 to TRBJ1-2; 8 nucleotides match TRBD1. The CDR3 is made up of 14 amino acids. The V segment lost 0 bases and the J segment 4 bases; nucleotides outside the gene matches: 1. Germline CDR1 is KGHSH and CDR2 is LQKENI. The CDR3: CASSPPTGGYGYTF. In DNA, the CDR3 is TGTGCCAGCTCACCACCTACAGGGGGCTATGGCTACACCTTC.

V usage is TRBV9 and J usage is TRBJ2-2, with 7 bases matching TRBD1. CDR3 length: 17 residues. Germline V CDR1 and CDR2: SGDLS, YYNGEE. J lost 8 bases, V lost 6 bases, and 19 bases had no gene match. CDR3 loop: CASTPDLGTAQMGELFF. CDR3 bases: TGTGCCAGCACCCCTGACCTCGGGACAGCGCAAATGGGGGAGCTGTTTTTT.

CDR3 nucleotide sequence: TGTGCGGGAGCGACGAACACCGGGGAGCTGTTTTTT. The encoded protein is CAGATNTGELFF. The rearrangement links TRBV28 to TRBJ2-2; the D gene is possibly TRBD2 (5 bases). Looked up from germline, CDR1 is MDHEN and CDR2 is SYDVKM. CDR3 length: 12 amino acids.

This chain joins TRBV28 and TRBJ1-1, with D hard to call. The germline gives CDR1 MDHEN, CDR2 SYDVKM. The CDR3 spans 16 residues. The V end lost 3 bases, the J end lost 0 bases, and 14 bases lay between the germline ends. The CDR3 DNA follows: TGTGCCAGCAGTTTTGACCCTCACAGTATGAACACTGAAGCTTTCTTT. The encoded protein is CASSFDPHSMNTEAFF.

The CDR3 sequence is CATSSGYNEQFF. The CDR3 bases are TGTGCCACCAGCTCCGGGTACAATGAGCAGTTCTTC. The genes are TRBV15 and TRBJ2-1; no definite D call. Trimming cost V 5 bases and J 4 bases, with 6 bases left between them. The CDR3 is 12 amino acids. CDR1 is LNHNV, CDR2 YYDKDF, per germline (reference sequence). Combining the CDR3 with reference TRBV15 and TRBJ2-1 gives the whole variable domain DAMVIQNPRYQVTQFGKPVTLSCSQTLNHNVMYWYQQKSSQAPKLLFHYYDKDFNNEADTPDNFQSRRPNTSFCFLDIRSPGLGDTAMYLCATSSGYNEQFFGPGTRLTVL.

The CDR3 is CASSPGTSGEETQYF. The CDR3 DNA is TGTGCCAGCAGCCCGGGGACTAGCGGAGAAGAGACCCAGTACTTC. The chain uses TRBV5-8 and TRBJ2-5, with 11 bases matching TRBD2. The CDR3 runs to 15 residues. The ends lost 4 bases at V and 3 bases at J; junction bases unmatched: 5. Germline CDR1 reads SGHTS; CDR2 reads YDEGEE.